These 7 T cell receptor beta chains share one sample of origin, sequenced in a study of tumor-infiltrating lymphocytes in primary liver carcinoma. TCR beta cDNA was prepared out of roughly 500 ng total RNA by means of a constant-region primer. For TCR beta, libraries were produced by three nested multiplex PCR rounds using slightly modified ARM-PCR. Amplification in the first two PCR rounds was performed using TRBV1-TRBV30 forward primers and a C-beta reverse primer for approximately 10 cycles each. Each CDR3 protein is one row after TCRdb ran MiXCR on the multiplex PCR reads. The sample has about 120,000 distinct CDR3 sequences; around 70% are singletons. Without any cell sorting, roughly 20-30 mg of bulk tissue yielded co-extracted RNA and DNA. The material sequenced was tumor-adjacent normal liver tissue. These receptors all stem from a woman aged 60-75 years with primary liver carcinoma and hepatitis B virus infection.

J is TRBJ2-7 and V is TRBV20-1; D possibly corresponds to TRBD1 (6 bases). From germline, CDR1 is DFQATT and CDR2 SNEGSKA (reference sequence). The CDR3 runs to 15 residues. Between the trimmed V and J ends, which lost 6 bases and 3 bases, there was a span of 21 bases. In DNA form, the CDR3 reads TGCAGTGCAAACTCGGTCAGGGGAAATCTCTACGAGCAGTACTTC. The encoded protein is CSANSVRGNLYEQYF.

CDR3 nucleotide sequence: TGCAGTGCTAGAGATCTCGGGCGGGAGGGCCACTACGAGCAGTACTTC. The encoded protein is CSARDLGREGHYEQYF. The chain couples TRBV20-1 to TRBJ2-7; TRBD2 matches at 9 bases. This CDR3 spans 16 amino acids. V dropped 0 bases and J dropped 3; count of bases not matched to a gene: 9. In germline, CDR1 is DFQATT, CDR2 SNEGSKA (reference sequence).

On this clonotype itself: A much larger clonotype is one base distant, so this may be a read error. The rearrangement uses TRBV28 and TRBJ2-7, with TRBD2 matching over 7 bases. The germline CDR1 and CDR2 sequences are MDHEN and SYDVKM. Germline trimming cut 3 bases from V and 12 bases from J; bases unmatched to any gene: 11. The CDR3 covers 13 residues. The CDR3 nucleotides read TGTGCCAGCAGTTTGGCTCAAGCGGGACCCCCGTACTTC. Translation gives CASSLAQAGPPYF. The full variable domain, in which reference TRBV28 and TRBJ2-7 provide the parts outside the CDR3, is DVKVTQSSRYLVKRTGEKVFLECVQDMDHENMFWYRQDPGLGLRLIYFSYDVKMKEKGDIPEGYSVSREKKERFSLILESASTNQTSMYLCASSLAQAGPPYFGPGTRLTVT.

The gene calls are TRBV6-2 or TRBV6-3 and TRBJ1-2; D is unclear. V dropped 4 bases and J dropped 13 bases, with 22 bases sitting between them. CDR3 length equals 14 residues. Germline CDR1 and CDR2: MNHEY and SVGEGT. In nucleotides, the CDR3 is TGTGCCAGCAGTTCTGGATCCCAACCTACTGGGTGCACCTTC. Amino acid sequence: CASSSGSQPTGCTF.

This clonotype was seen ten or more times. This chain connects TRBV5-6 to TRBJ2-1, with a tentative D call TRBD1 (5 bases). Germline V gene lookup returns CDR1 SGHDT and CDR2 YYEEEE. Between the trimmed V and J ends, which lost 1 base and 4 bases, there was a span of 15 bases. The CDR3 runs to 16 residues. The CDR3: CASSLLLRQRYNEQFF. The CDR3 nucleotides are TGTGCCAGCAGCTTGCTGTTGAGACAGCGATACAATGAGCAGTTCTTC.

To note about this clonotype: Relative to the germline gene, one junction end is altered; a read error may explain this. The chain carries TRBV13 and TRBJ2-7; TRBD1 might be the D (7 bases). Germline lookup yields CDR1 PRHDT and CDR2 FYEKMQ (reference sequence). The CDR3 length is 15 residues. CDR3 DNA: TGTGTCAGCAGCTTAACACAGGGGACTTACTACGAGCAGTACTTC. Amino acid sequence: CVSSLTQGTYYEQYF.

A remark on this clonotype: This may stem from a read error, because a much larger clone lies one nucleotide away. Given the absence of the conserved phenylalanine or tryptophan at the CDR3 end, a read error is likely. This sequence joins TRBV28 and TRBJ2-2, with 12 bases identical to TRBD2. The CDR3 extends over 17 amino acids. Germline CDR1 is MDHEN and CDR2 is SYDVKM. J lost 5 bases, V lost 3 bases, and 7 bases had no gene match. The CDR3, as DNA: TGTGCCAGCAGTTTTCCTAGCGGGAGGGCTCGGACCGGGGAGCTGTTTTTA. It encodes CASSFPSGRARTGELFL.